A single sample is the source of the 14 T cell receptor beta chains below, sequenced in a study of T cell clusters in autoimmune cytopenias. TRB rearrangements were amplified by touch-down multiplex PCR with mixed TRB-A/B primers. TCRdb re-called the multiplex PCR reads; every CDR3 protein appears as one record, without DNA. This table holds under 7,500 distinct CDR3 sequences. Some 39,000 genome equivalents of blood DNA were amplified for TRB. Sequencing input: peripheral blood. The receptors shown here come from a human donor with an autoimmune cytopenia or autoimmune hepatitis (not recorded which).

The CDR3 spells CATQRGIALSGANVLTF. This chain links TRBV6-6 with TRBJ2-6; the TCRdb call, TRBD1, lacks DNA for checking. The germline gives CDR1 MNHNY, CDR2 SVGAGI (reference sequence). CDR3 size: 17 residues.

The rearrangement joins TRBV29-1 to TRBJ1-1; lacking DNA, the TRBD1 call made by TCRdb goes unchecked. Per the germline V gene, CDR1 is SQVTM and CDR2 is ANQGSEA. The CDR3 is made up of 12 amino acids. The CDR3 sequence is CRYGHRNTEAFF.

By frequency, this clonotype is medium-sized. The chain carries TRBV12-3 or TRBV12-4 and TRBJ2-5; TCRdb returns TRBD1, unconfirmable since there is no DNA. The CDR3 sequence is 13 residues long. Here the CDR3 reads CASSPDSQGTQYF.

This chain links TRBV6-1 with TRBJ2-7; TCRdb picks TRBD1, but there is no DNA to check that call. CDR3 length equals 14 residues. Germline values: CDR1 MNHNS, CDR2 SASEGT. The CDR3 region is CATTQGGSSYEQYF.

Its frequency marks this clonotype as medium-sized. The chain employs TRBV6-5 and TRBJ2-7. The CDR3 length is 11 residues. Germline lookup yields CDR1 MNHEY and CDR2 SVGAGI. The CDR3 spells CASSRPGEQYF.

In terms of frequency, this clonotype is medium-sized. The rearrangement links TRBV6-5 to TRBJ1-4. CDR3 length: 13 residues. CDR1 and CDR2 from the germline V gene are MNHEY and SVGAGI. The CDR3 protein is CASRVTTNEKLFF.

The CDR3 sequence: CASSFYQSEQYF. The chain carries TRBV12-3 or TRBV12-4 and TRBJ2-7. The CDR3 sequence is 12 residues long.

This chain links TRBV12-3 or TRBV12-4 with TRBJ2-7. CDR3 length: 13 amino acids. CDR3 loop: CASSFGRYYEQYF.

The chain links TRBV30 to TRBJ1-2; no DNA is available, so the TRBD1 call from TCRdb remains unchecked. Germline CDR1 reads GTSNPN; CDR2 reads SVGIG (reference sequence). The CDR3 length is 15 residues. CDR3 residues: CAWSTGSTSNYGYTF.

The rearrangement uses TRBV6-6 and TRBJ2-5; the TCRdb call, TRBD1, lacks DNA for checking. CDR1 and CDR2 from the germline V gene are MNHNY and SVGAGI (reference sequence). This CDR3 contains 15 residues. This chain's CDR3 is CASSYSRGRGETQYF.

By frequency, this clonotype is medium-sized (0.01 to 0.1%). The gene calls are TRBV19 and TRBJ2-6; the TCRdb call, TRBD1, lacks DNA for checking. The CDR3 contains 15 residues. Germline V gives CDR1 LNHDA, CDR2 SQIVND (reference sequence). The CDR3 loop is CASRQGAAGANVLTF.

This clonotype ranks as medium-sized in terms of frequency. V is TRBV15 and J is TRBJ1-6. Germline CDR1 is LNHNV and CDR2 is YYDKDF (reference sequence). There are 16 residues in the CDR3. The CDR3 sequence is CATSRERASGYSPLHF.

This chain uses TRBV6-2 or TRBV6-3 with TRBJ2-7. Per germline, CDR1 MNHEY and CDR2 SVGEGT. This CDR3 has 11 residues. This chain's CDR3 is CASGYSYEQYF.

According to its frequency, this clonotype is medium-sized. V and J are TRBV15 and TRBJ2-3. This CDR3 comprises 13 residues. In germline, CDR1 is LNHNV, CDR2 YYDKDF (reference sequence). This chain's CDR3 is CATSRHSTDTQYF.